This TCR beta chain was sequenced in a study of T cell repertoires in cytomegalovirus infection. Across the whole study: CMV infection together with matching HLA type was indicated by public TCR beta signatures.

This clonotype showed up many times. Its antigen is still unknown. Germline V gives CDR1 MGHRA, CDR2 YSYEKL. The CDR3 length is 17 residues. V gave up 4 bases and J gave up 0 bases; unmatched junction bases: 6. TCRdb reanalysed the reads using MiXCR and keeps one entry per CDR3 protein. The sample holds approximately 990,000 distinct CDR3 sequences, more than 25% seen once. The sequencing used cultured CD8+ T cells from PBMCs, collected from culture after CMV antigen stimulation. The receptor was isolated from a human donor in good health (CMV status not recorded). Some clones in this sample may be carry-over from other donors' samples. This chain links TRBV4-1 with TRBJ2-2; 9 bases agree with TRBD2. CDR3: CASSRGGGRANTGELFF. CDR3 bases: TGCGCCAGCAGCCGCGGGGGGGGTCGGGCGAACACCGGGGAGCTGTTTTTT.